The sequence of this TCR beta chain was determined in a study of control samples from healthy donors and cancer patients. Clones were sequenced by immunoSEQ multiplex PCR, and TCRdb holds only the in-frame ones, with some missing. The profile covers approximately 170,000 clones, with nearly 90% appearing a single time and 1.1% to 1.5% taken by the ten largest. CDR1 KGHDR and CDR2 SFDVKD come from the germline V gene. The ends were cut back, 7 bases at V and 2 bases at J, with 9 bases in the middle. This CDR3 is built from 13 residues. Material: blood. This TCR was recovered from a woman aged 45-65 years in good health. The chain joins TRBV24-1 to TRBJ2-3, with D perhaps TRBD1 (5 bases). CDR3 bases: TGTGCCACCAGGGACATGAACACAGATACGCAGTATTTT. Translating it yields CATRDMNTDTQYF.